The 22 T cell receptor beta chains reported below all come from one sample, sequenced in a study of tissue T cells after allogeneic stem cell transplantation. Specified time point: mouse harvest day 7 after allogeneic transplant. Tail vein injection delivered 10^7 T-cell-depleted bone marrow cells and 10^6 splenic CD5+ T cells. TCRdb keeps only in-frame clones here, not all; method: immunoSEQ multiplex PCR. This table holds some 6,700 clones, approximately 46% found once. Sequencing input: gut tissue. The receptors shown here come from a female BALB/c mouse given C57BL/6 T cells with graft-versus-host disease after an allogeneic hematopoietic cell transplant.

For this clone: Gene names follow the mouse nomenclature. The read stops 1 residue short of the end of the CDR3; the missing end is completed from the germline J gene. This chain joins TRBV1 and TRBJ1-1, with 7 bases aligning to TRBD1. The germline CDR1 and CDR2 sequences are NSQYPW and LRSPGD (reference sequence). V shed 3 bases and J 5 bases; nucleotides not matched to a gene: 3. The CDR3 is 13 residues long. The DNA read from the CDR3 is TGCACCTGCAGTGCGGGGACAGAAACAGAAGTCTTC. Protein sequence: CTCSAGTETEVF. The CDR3, in full, reads CTCSAGTETEVFF.

By share, this clone ranks as medium-sized. Gene names denote mouse genes. With the read ending 1 residue before the CDR3 end, the germline J gene is used to fill in that end. The rearrangement links TRBV13-1 to TRBJ2-7; D is undetermined. V lost 6 bases, J lost 0 bases, and 4 bases lay in between. Per the germline V gene, CDR1 is NSHNY and CDR2 is SYGAGN. The CDR3 loop spans 11 amino acids. The CDR3 reads CASTSSYEQYF. The CDR3 DNA, read in part, is TGTGCCAGCACCAGCTCCTATGAACAGTAC.

On this clone: Any gene name here is a mouse gene name. The read ends 1 residue early relative to the CDR3; the germline J gene fills the gap. This rearrangement joins TRBV26 to TRBJ2-1; 11 bases agree with TRBD2. V was pared by 6 bases and J by 1 base, with 2 bases of the junction left unmatched. Germline lookup yields CDR1 KGHPV and CDR2 FQNQEV (reference sequence). The CDR3 is made up of 15 amino acids. This chain's CDR3 is CASRRLGGNYAEQFF. The CDR3 DNA, read in part, is TGTGCCAGCAGAAGACTGGGGGGGAACTATGCTGAGCAGTTC.

This clone turned up a few times. The genes and germline here are from mouse. With the read ending 1 residue before the CDR3 end, the germline J gene is used to fill in that end. The chain is built from TRBV23 and TRBJ2-7; the table's D call, TRBD2, was not checked against the DNA. The CDR3 length is 15 residues. Germline assignment: CDR1 KGHTA and CDR2 FQNQQP. CDR3 sequence: CSSSHSLGGTYEQYF. The DNA read from the CDR3 is TGCTCCAGCAGTCACTCACTGGGGGGGACGTATGAACAGTAC.

About this clone: Mouse gene names apply. Read data end 1 residue before the CDR3 end; the end is taken from the germline J gene. V and J are TRBV3 and TRBJ2-1, with TRBD1 identical over 9 bases. The CDR3 runs to 13 residues. Unmatched junction bases numbered 4, after V lost 6 bases and J lost 7 bases. Germline values: CDR1 SNHLY, CDR2 FYNGKV (reference sequence). CDR3 DNA, as far as it was read: TGTGCCAGCAGGAGACAGGGGGGGGCTGAGCAGTTC. It encodes CASRRQGGAEQF. The full CDR3 protein is CASRRQGGAEQFF. Full variable domain (outside the CDR3, taken from reference TRBV3 and TRBJ2-1): GPKVLQIPSHQIIDMGQMVTLNCDPVSNHLYFYWYKQILGQQMEFLVNFYNGKVMEKSKLFKDQFSVERPDGSYFTLKIQPTALEDSAVYFCASRRQGGAEQFFGPGTRLTVL.

Comment on this clone: Gene labels here are mouse ones. The sequence runs out 1 residue before the end of the CDR3; the remainder is reconstructed from the germline J gene. The chain carries TRBV3 and TRBJ2-4, with D unresolved. Germline assignment: CDR1 SNHLY and CDR2 FYNGKV (reference sequence). The V end lost 4 bases, the J end lost 2 bases, and 7 bases lay between the germline ends. This CDR3 has 13 residues. CDR3 DNA, as far as it was read: TGTGCCAGCAGCTCCTGGAATCAAAACACCTTGTAC. Amino acids: CASSSWNQNTLY. The entire CDR3 sequence reads CASSSWNQNTLYF.

A remark on this clone: The gene symbols are mouse symbols. The CDR3 end falls 1 residue outside the read, so it is completed with the germline J gene. The chain employs TRBV16 and TRBJ2-1; 10 bases align to TRBD2. The CDR3 is 15 residues long. V was pared by 3 bases and J by 5 bases, with 4 bases of the junction left unmatched. The germline CDR1 and CDR2 sequences are SGHSA and FRNQAP. The CDR3 is CASSFLLGGNAEQFF. The DNA read from the CDR3 is TGTGCAAGCAGCTTTTTACTGGGGGGGAATGCTGAGCAGTTC.

To note about this clone: Genes and germline are mouse. From the germline J gene comes the end of the CDR3, since the read stops 1 residue before it. This chain connects TRBV23 to TRBJ1-3. The CDR3 has 16 residues. Germline CDR1 and CDR2: KGHTA and FQNQQP. The CDR3: CSSSQSRGAAGNTLYF. The covered CDR3 bases are TGCTCCAGCAGTCAATCGAGGGGGGCTGCTGGAAATACGCTCTAT. The complete variable domain, with remaining parts taken from reference TRBV23 and TRBJ1-3, reads DAAVTQKPRYLIKMKGQEAEMKCIPEKGHTAVFWYQQKQSKELKFLIYFQNQQPLDQIDMVKERFSAVCPSSSLCSLGIRTCEAEDSALYLCSSSQSRGAAGNTLYFGEGSRLIVV.

Comment on this clone: These gene names are mouse names. Partial CDR3 DNA: TGTGCCAGCAAGGGACAGGGGAACACAGAAGTCTTC. Translated, it gives CASKGQGNTEVF. The whole CDR3 sequence is CASKGQGNTEVFF. The chain recombines TRBV26 with TRBJ1-1; 9 bases match TRBD1. Coverage ceases 1 residue before the CDR3 finishes, and the germline J gene fills in the end. V lost 7 bases to trimming and J lost 1 base; unmatched junction nucleotides: 1. The CDR3 contains 13 residues. Germline values: CDR1 KGHPV, CDR2 FQNQEV (reference sequence).

As for this clone: The gene symbols are mouse symbols. The read ends 1 residue before the CDR3 terminus; that terminus is restored from the germline J gene. The chain is built from TRBV26 and TRBJ2-3, with 10 bases matching TRBD2. This CDR3 has 14 residues. After removal of 4 bases from V and 4 bases from J, the junction contained 2 bases not matched to a gene. Germline CDR1 is KGHPV and CDR2 is FQNQEV (reference sequence). CDR3 residues: CASSPGLGTETLYF. The DNA read from the CDR3 is TGTGCCAGCAGTCCGGGACTGGGGACAGAAACGCTGTAT. Variable domain in full (rest from reference TRBV26 and TRBJ2-3): NSKVIQTPRYLVKGQGQKAKMRCIPEKGHPVVFWYQQNKNNEFKFLINFQNQEVLQQIDMTEKRFSAECPSNSPCSLEIQSSEAGDSALYLCASSPGLGTETLYFGSGTRLTVL.

As to this clone: Mouse germline and gene names are used. Read sequence stops 1 residue before the CDR3 end, and the germline J gene provides the missing end. The chain carries TRBV12-2 and TRBJ2-1; D is perhaps TRBD1 (6 bases). With 3 bases removed from V and 4 bases from J, the gap between germline ends came to 9 bases. The CDR3 loop spans 13 amino acids. Germline values: CDR1 SGHLS, CDR2 HYDKME. The CDR3 region is CASSRDKYAEQFF. The covered CDR3 bases are TGTGCCAGCTCTAGGGACAAATATGCTGAGCAGTTC. Using reference TRBV12-2 and TRBJ2-1 for the parts outside the CDR3, the full variable domain is NSGVVQSPRYIIKGKGERSILKCIPISGHLSVAWYQQTQGQELKFFIQHYDKMERDKGNLPSRFSVQQFDDYHSEMNMSALELEDSAVYFCASSRDKYAEQFFGPGTRLTVL.

This clone was counted a few times. Genes and germline are mouse. The missing CDR3 end, 1 residue past where the read stops, is filled in from the germline J gene. The genes are TRBV26 and TRBJ2-5; D may be TRBD1 or TRBD2 (6 bases each). The CDR3 runs 14 residues. Per germline, CDR1 KGHPV and CDR2 FQNQEV (reference sequence). V was trimmed by 0 bases and J by 3 bases, leaving 7 bases between them. The part of the CDR3 DNA that was read is TGTGCCAGCAGTCTGTCGGGGGCACAAGACACCCAGTAC. Protein product: CASSLSGAQDTQY. The entire CDR3 sequence reads CASSLSGAQDTQYF.

Remarks on this clone: Genes and germline come from the mouse. Incomplete CDR3 DNA: TGCTCCAGCAGTCAATCGGGCAAGTATGAACAGTAC. This translates into CSSSQSGKYEQY. The whole CDR3 sequence reads CSSSQSGKYEQYF. V is TRBV23 and J is TRBJ2-7. The read is 1 residue too short to cover the CDR3 end, so that end is filled in from the germline J gene. This CDR3 is built from 13 residues. Germline V lookup: CDR1 KGHTA, CDR2 FQNQQP.

For this clone: Gene names denote mouse genes. The read finishes 1 residue shy of the CDR3 end, and the germline J gene is used to complete it. V gene TRBV4 combines with J gene TRBJ2-7, with 10 bases identical to TRBD2. CDR1 LGHDT and CDR2 YNNKQL come from the germline V gene (reference sequence). The junction had 1 base not matched to a gene; V was cut back by 4 bases and J by 4 bases. This CDR3 spans 13 amino acids. CDR3 bases read: TGTGCCAGCAGCTCGGGACTGGGGTATGAACAGTAC. This gives the protein CASSSGLGYEQY. The complete CDR3 sequence is CASSSGLGYEQYF.

A word on this clone: The gene names here belong to mouse. The CDR3 is cut off 1 residue early in the read; its end comes from the germline J gene. The chain combines TRBV26 with TRBJ1-5, with 7 positions matching TRBD1. V lost 5 bases, J lost 9 bases, and 4 bases stayed unmatched. Germline CDR1 KGHPV, CDR2 FQNQEV (reference sequence). The CDR3 length is 12 residues. The CDR3 sequence is CASSSTGMAPLF. Partial CDR3 DNA: TGTGCCAGCAGTTCGACAGGGATGGCTCCGCTT.

In this sample, this clone is medium-sized. Gene names denote mouse genes. The read comes to an end 1 residue before the CDR3 does, leaving the germline J gene to fill in the end. The V and J genes are TRBV4 and TRBJ1-4; D may be TRBD1 (6 bases). This CDR3 has 13 amino acids. V lost 4 bases and J 5 bases, leaving 8 bases between the germline ends. The germline V gene encodes CDR1 LGHDT and CDR2 YNNKQL (reference sequence). CDR3 in amino acids: CASSSGQNERLFF. The CDR3 bases that were read are TGTGCCAGCAGCTCGGGACAAAACGAAAGATTATTT.

Details on this clone: Genes and germline are mouse. Read data end 1 residue before the CDR3 end; the end is taken from the germline J gene. V is TRBV4 and J is TRBJ2-5, with 8 bases lining up with TRBD2. The J segment lost 6 bases and the V segment lost 4 bases, leaving 0 bases of the junction unmatched. CDR3 length equals 12 residues. Germline loops: CDR1 LGHDT, CDR2 YNNKQL (reference sequence). CDR3 sequence: CASSWTGDTQYF. The CDR3 bases that were read are TGTGCCAGCAGCTGGACTGGGGACACCCAGTAC.

About this clone: The genes and germline here are from mouse. The read falls 1 residue short of the CDR3 end, and the missing part is taken from the germline J gene. V and J are TRBV5 and TRBJ2-1; TRBD2 agrees at 10 bases. V lost 0 bases, J lost 6 bases, and 2 bases stayed unmatched. Germline V gene data show CDR1 as LGHNA and CDR2 as YNLKQL (reference sequence). The CDR3 contains 15 residues. The CDR3 reads CASSQDLGGRAEQFF. The sequenced part of the CDR3 DNA is TGTGCCAGCAGCCAAGATCTGGGGGGGCGTGCTGAGCAGTTC.

A note on this clone: The gene names given are mouse names. Read sequence stops 1 residue before the CDR3 end, and the germline J gene provides the missing end. The chain recombines TRBV24 with TRBJ2-3; 9 nucleotides agree with TRBD1. The ends lost 5 bases at V and 2 bases at J; junction bases unmatched: 5. The CDR3 runs 15 residues. The germline V gene encodes CDR1 KGHTA and CDR2 FRNEEI. Incomplete CDR3 DNA: TGTGCCAGCAGTTCAAGGGACAGGGTTGCAGAAACGCTGTAT. Its protein product is CASSSRDRVAETLY. The whole CDR3 sequence is CASSSRDRVAETLYF.

This clone is deemed large. Gene names and germline match the mouse. The missing CDR3 end, 1 residue past where the read stops, is filled in from the germline J gene. The chain employs TRBV26 and TRBJ1-3, with D hard to call. Germline V lookup: CDR1 KGHPV, CDR2 FQNQEV (reference sequence). V was clipped by 1 base and J by 0 bases, with 4 bases between them. This CDR3 comprises 14 residues. The CDR3 is CASSLYDSGNTLYF. The DNA read from the CDR3 is TGTGCCAGCAGTCTGTACGATTCTGGAAATACGCTCTAT.

The table lists this clone with a few counts. The genes are named according to mouse. The read falls 1 residue short of the CDR3 end, and the missing part is taken from the germline J gene. The rearrangement uses TRBV12-1 and TRBJ2-1, with 12 bases lining up with TRBD2. The germline CDR1 and CDR2 sequences are SGHSN and HYEKVE. J was trimmed by 6 bases and V by 1 base; bases with no gene match: 3. CDR3 length: 15 residues. The DNA read from the CDR3 is TGTGCCAGCTCTCTGACTGGGGGGGCGCCTGCTGAGCAGTTC. Its translation: CASSLTGGAPAEQF. The entire CDR3 protein reads CASSLTGGAPAEQFF.

With respect to this clone: These gene names are mouse names. The read stops 1 residue short of the end of the CDR3; the missing end is completed from the germline J gene. This rearrangement joins TRBV26 to TRBJ1-3, with D possibly being TRBD1 (6 bases). The germline gives CDR1 KGHPV, CDR2 FQNQEV (reference sequence). Trimming took off 3 bases at V and 2 bases at J, with 8 bases between the two ends. This CDR3 is built from 14 residues. The DNA read from the CDR3 is TGTGCCAGCAGTCTCGGGGGGCCTGGAAATACGCTCTAT. As protein: CASSLGGPGNTLY. The whole CDR3 region reads CASSLGGPGNTLYF.